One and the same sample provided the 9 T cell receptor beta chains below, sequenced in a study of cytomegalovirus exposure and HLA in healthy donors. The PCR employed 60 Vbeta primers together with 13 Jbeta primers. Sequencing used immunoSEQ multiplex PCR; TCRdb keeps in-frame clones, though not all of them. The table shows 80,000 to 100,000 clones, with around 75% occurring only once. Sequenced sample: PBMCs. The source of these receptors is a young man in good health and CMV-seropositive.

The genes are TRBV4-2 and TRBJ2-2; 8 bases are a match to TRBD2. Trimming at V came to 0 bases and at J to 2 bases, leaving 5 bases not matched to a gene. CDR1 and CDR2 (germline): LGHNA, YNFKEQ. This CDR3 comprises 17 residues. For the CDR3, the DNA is TGTGCCAGCAGCCAAGATCCAGCGGGGGTTAACACCGGGGAGCTGTTTTTT. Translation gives CASSQDPAGVNTGELFF.

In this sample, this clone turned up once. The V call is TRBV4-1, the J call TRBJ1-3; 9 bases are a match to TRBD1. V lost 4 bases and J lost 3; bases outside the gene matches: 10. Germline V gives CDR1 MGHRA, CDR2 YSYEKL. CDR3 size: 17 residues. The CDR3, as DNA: TGCGCCAGCAGCCTTATTGGGGGACAGGGACTTGGAAACACCATATATTTT. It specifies CASSLIGGQGLGNTIYF.

For the CDR3, the DNA is TGCAGCGTGGGGGACAGAGGAAATCAGCCCCAGCATTTT. The encoded protein is CSVGDRGNQPQHF. J is TRBJ1-5 and V is TRBV29-1, with TRBD1 matching 7 bases. Germline trimming cut 6 bases from V and 4 bases from J; bases unmatched to any gene: 6. The CDR3 length is 13 residues. In germline, CDR1 is SQVTM, CDR2 ANQGSEA.

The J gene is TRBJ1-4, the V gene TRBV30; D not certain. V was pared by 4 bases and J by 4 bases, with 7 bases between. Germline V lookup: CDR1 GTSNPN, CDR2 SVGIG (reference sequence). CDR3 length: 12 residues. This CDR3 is CAWNAYNEKLFF. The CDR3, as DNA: TGTGCCTGGAATGCCTATAATGAAAAACTGTTTTTT.

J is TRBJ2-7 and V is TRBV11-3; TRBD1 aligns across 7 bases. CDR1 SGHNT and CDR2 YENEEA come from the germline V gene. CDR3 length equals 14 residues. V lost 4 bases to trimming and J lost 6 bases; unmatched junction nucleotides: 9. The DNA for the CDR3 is TGTGCCAGCAGCTCTGGAGACAGGGCTGGCGAGCAGTACTTC. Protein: CASSSGDRAGEQYF.

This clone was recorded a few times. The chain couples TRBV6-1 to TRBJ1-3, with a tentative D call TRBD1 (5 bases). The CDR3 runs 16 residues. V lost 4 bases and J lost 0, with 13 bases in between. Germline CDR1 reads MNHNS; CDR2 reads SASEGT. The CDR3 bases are TGTGCCAGCAGTGTTCTAGACAGTGCCTCTGGAAACACCATATATTTT. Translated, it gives CASSVLDSASGNTIYF.

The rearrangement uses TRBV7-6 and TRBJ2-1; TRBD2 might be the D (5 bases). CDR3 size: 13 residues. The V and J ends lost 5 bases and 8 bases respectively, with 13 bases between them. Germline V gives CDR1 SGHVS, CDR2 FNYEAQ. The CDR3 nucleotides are TGTGCCAGCAGCCCGCCGGGAACCGATGAGCAGTTCTTC. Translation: CASSPPGTDEQFF.

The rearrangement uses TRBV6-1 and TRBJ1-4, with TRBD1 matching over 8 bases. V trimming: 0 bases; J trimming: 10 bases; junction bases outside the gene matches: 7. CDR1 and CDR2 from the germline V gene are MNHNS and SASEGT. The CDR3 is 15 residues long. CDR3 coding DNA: TGTGCCAGCAGTGAAGCACAGGGGGTTCTGGGAAAACTGTTTTTT. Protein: CASSEAQGVLGKLFF.

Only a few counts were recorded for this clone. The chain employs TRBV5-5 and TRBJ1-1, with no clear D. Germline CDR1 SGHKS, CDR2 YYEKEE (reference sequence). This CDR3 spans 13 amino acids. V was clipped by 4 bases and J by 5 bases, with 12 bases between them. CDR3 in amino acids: CASSLLRGTEAFF. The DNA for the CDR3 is TGTGCCAGCAGCCTCTTACGAGGGACTGAAGCTTTCTTT.